The T cell receptor (beta chain) under discussion was sequenced for a study of shared clonotypes between healthy human individuals. The repertoire was sequenced with immunoSEQ multiplex PCR; TCRdb's copy has only in-frame clones and lacks some. This repertoire shows 110,000 or so clones, about 70% found once; its top ten account for 20% to 25%. This CDR3 is 16 amino acids long. Germline-derived CDR1 and CDR2 are SGHTA and FQGNSA. Trimming shortened V by 6 bases and J by 0 bases, and 14 bases separated the two germline ends. Overall study findings and caveats: Owing to a small donor count, the genetic and exposure-history diversity represented was limited. Around 5.4% of naive CD4 clonotypes were common to several donors.

This clone was counted between two and nine times. The antigen is unknown. The chain employs TRBV7-2 and TRBJ2-2; D might be TRBD1 or TRBD2, each matching 5 bases. The material sequenced was memory CD8+ T cells sorted from blood. Regarding subset: CD45RO+ cells pooled with CCR7-negative TemRA cells. The sequence was obtained from a woman in her thirties in good health. The CDR3 nucleotides are TGTGCCAGCAGATACCCTGGGACGTCGAACACCGGGGAGCTGTTTTTT. Translation: CASRYPGTSNTGELFF. The entire variable domain, with the rest obtained from reference TRBV7-2 and TRBJ2-2, is as follows: GAGVSQSPSNKVTEKGKDVELRCDPISGHTALYWYRQSLGQGLEFLIYFQGNSAPDKSGLPSDRFSAERTGGSVSTLTIQRTQQEDSAVYLCASRYPGTSNTGELFFGEGSRLTVL.